A selection of T cell receptor beta chains follows, all from one sample in a study of T cell repertoires in cytomegalovirus infection. TCRdb analysed the reads with MiXCR anew, one entry per CDR3 protein. The repertoire holds tens of thousands of distinct CDR3 sequences, about 30% seen once, with 50% to 70% in the top ten. These receptors have no identified antigens. The sample here was CD8+ T cells from cultured PBMCs, taken from culture after CMV antigen stimulation. Receptor source: a human donor in good health (CMV status not recorded). Some clones in this sample may be carry-over from other donors' samples. CDR3s include the opening cysteine and the closing phenylalanine or tryptophan. A D gene is named only where the DNA matches it firmly. Expanded clones get a size class; other rows say once, few or many, or leave the size out.

D gene	clone size	J gene	V gene	CDR3 DNA	CDR3 protein
.	.	TRBJ1-5	TRBV4-3	TGCGCCAGCAGCCTGATGATGGGTCAGCCCCAGCATTTT	CASSLMMGQPQHF
TRBD1	many	TRBJ1-2	TRBV7-2	TGTGCCAGCAGCTTCCTCGGCGACAGGGGGAATGGCTACACCTTC	CASSFLGDRGNGYTF
TRBD1	.	TRBJ1-6	TRBV19	TGTGCCAGTCAGACAGGGTCTAATTCACCCCTCCACTTT	CASQTGSNSPLHF
TRBD1	many	TRBJ2-7	TRBV11-2	TGTGCCAGCAGCGTCGGACAGGGCCGTTCCTACGAGCAGTACTTC	CASSVGQGRSYEQYF
.	many	TRBJ1-5	TRBV12-3/TRBV12-4	TGTGCCAGCAGTTCTGGGGGCCAAGGGAGGAATCAGCCCCAGCATTTT	CASSSGGQGRNQPQHF
TRBD2	.	TRBJ2-2	TRBV12-3/TRBV12-4	TGTGCCAGCAACCCTAGCGGGGGCGGTCACGGGGAGCTGTTTTTT	CASNPSGGGHGELFF
.	.	TRBJ2-1	TRBV12-3/TRBV12-4	TGTGCCATTACGGTAGGGTACAATGAGCAGTTCTTC	CAITVGYNEQFF
TRBD1	few	TRBJ2-7	TRBV12-3/TRBV12-4	TGTGCCAGCAGGGGGGACAGGTACGAGCAGTACTTC	CASRGDRYEQYF
TRBD1	many	TRBJ1-5	TRBV19	TGTGCCAGTAGTTTTCAACAGGGGGCGATTAATCAGCCCCAGCATTTT	CASSFQQGAINQPQHF
TRBD1	many	TRBJ1-5	TRBV6-1	TGTGCCAGCAGTGACAGGGGGCGAACTTCCCGTCAGCCCCAGCATTTT	CASSDRGRTSRQPQHF
TRBD1	few	TRBJ1-4	TRBV12-5	TGTGCTAGTGGTTTGGGGACAGGGGGGAGTGAAAAACTGTTTTTT	CASGLGTGGSEKLFF
.	few	TRBJ1-3	TRBV4-3	TGCGCCAGCAGCCAAGGTATCGGCTCTGGAAACACCATATATTTT	CASSQGIGSGNTIYF
TRBD1	few	TRBJ2-2	TRBV12-3/TRBV12-4	TGTGCCAGCAGGCCCACAGGGGCGACGAACACCGGGGAGCTGTTTTTT	CASRPTGATNTGELFF
TRBD1	once	TRBJ2-7	TRBV20-1	TGCAGTTCTATACCGGGACAGTCGATCTACGAGCAGTACTTC	CSSIPGQSIYEQYF
.	.	TRBJ2-3	TRBV16	TGTGCCAGCAGCCAATTAGAGACAAGCACAGATACGCAGTATTTT	CASSQLETSTDTQYF
.	once	TRBJ2-2	TRBV9	TGTGCCAGCAGGGGGGGGAACACCGGGGAGCTGTTTTTT	CASRGGNTGELFF
.	.	TRBJ1-5	TRBV4-3	TGCGCCAGCAGCCAAGATTGGGGTCCTGGGCAGACGGTGTTCTGGCCCCAGCATTTT	CASSQDWGPGQTVFWPQHF
.	few	TRBJ1-1	TRBV7-2	TGTGCCAGCAGCTCGTCAGGGCGCACTGAAGCTTTCTTT	CASSSSGRTEAFF
TRBD2	once	TRBJ2-2	TRBV4-3	TGCGCCAGCAGCCAAGATCCGGGACTAGCGGGCGCCGGGGAGCTGTTTTTT	CASSQDPGLAGAGELFF
.	few	TRBJ2-2	TRBV6-1	TGTGCCAGCAGTGAAAAGGACGGGGAGCTGTTTTTT	CASSEKDGELFF
TRBD2	many	TRBJ2-3	TRBV7-6	TGTGCCAGCAGCTTAGTCGCTAGCGGGGGAGATACGCAGTATTTT	CASSLVASGGDTQYF
TRBD2	.	TRBJ2-7	TRBV7-9	TGTGCCAGCAGCTCCGGGGGGAGAAACGAGCAGTACTTC	CASSSGGRNEQYF
TRBD2	few	TRBJ2-1	TRBV6-1	TGTGCCAGCAGTGAAGCTCCTACTAGCGGGAATGAGCAGTTCTTC	CASSEAPTSGNEQFF
.	many	TRBJ2-5	TRBV7-9	TGTGCCAGCAGCTTACGGGCTAACCGGGACAAGTACCAAGAGACCCAGTACTTC	CASSLRANRDKYQETQYF
.	.	TRBJ2-3	TRBV5-1	TGCGCCAGCAGCTTGCAAACAGGAAGGTTGGATACGCAGTATTTT	CASSLQTGRLDTQYF
TRBD1	many	TRBJ2-7	TRBV6-1	TGTGCCAGCAGTGAAGGGACAGGGGGTTTCTCCTACGAGCAGTACTTC	CASSEGTGGFSYEQYF
.	.	TRBJ2-2	TRBV27	TGTGCCAGCGGGAGAACCGGGGAGCTGTTTTTT	CASGRTGELFF
TRBD2	many	TRBJ2-5	TRBV20-1	TGCAGTGCTAGAACTAATAGCGGGAAGTACCAAGAGACCCAGTACTTC	CSARTNSGKYQETQYF
.	few	TRBJ2-4	TRBV4-1	TGCGCCAGCAGCCAAGATGGCACATTAGTAGGCAAAAACATTCAGTACTTC	CASSQDGTLVGKNIQYF
.	.	TRBJ2-7	TRBV20-1	TGCAGCGCTATTGGGGCCTCACCGTCCTACGAGCAGTACTTC	CSAIGASPSYEQYF
.	few	TRBJ1-2	TRBV27	TGTGCCAGCAGTTTATGGGCCGGGACCGAAGCCTATGGCTACACCTTC	CASSLWAGTEAYGYTF
TRBD2	medium-sized	TRBJ2-7	TRBV5-1	TGCGCCAGCAGCTTGCCTACCTCCGGGACTAGCAAACCCTACGAGCAGTACTTC	CASSLPTSGTSKPYEQYF
.	.	TRBJ2-1	TRBV19	TGTGCCATACAGGGAGAGGGGAATGAGCAGTTCTTC	CAIQGEGNEQFF
.	.	TRBJ1-2	TRBV5-1	TGCGCCAGCAGCTTGGATTTCGGCAGGGAGGATGGCTACACCTTC	CASSLDFGREDGYTF
TRBD1	few	TRBJ1-2	TRBV14	TGTGCCAGCAGCCAAGCAGGGGGCAGCCGTGGCTACACCTTC	CASSQAGGSRGYTF
TRBD1	many	TRBJ2-1	TRBV7-8	TGTGCCAGCAGCGCCGGGACAGGTGTTGAGCAGTTCTTC	CASSAGTGVEQFF
TRBD2	few	TRBJ2-1	TRBV27	TGTGCCAGCAGTTTTTTTTCTAGCGGAACAGATGAGCAGTTCTTC	CASSFFSSGTDEQFF
TRBD1	many	TRBJ2-7	TRBV28	TGTGCCAGCAGTCTTCAGGGACAGAAGTACGAGCAGTACTTC	CASSLQGQKYEQYF
.	.	TRBJ2-7	TRBV27	TGTGCCAGCAGTTTATCGGGTACAGTCTACGAGCAGTACTTC	CASSLSGTVYEQYF
.	.	TRBJ2-1	TRBV3-1	TGTGCCAGCAGCCAAGAAAACATATGGAATGAGCAGTTCTTC	CASSQENIWNEQFF
.	.	TRBJ2-3	TRBV28	TGTGCCAGCAGTTTTAACAGGGAAACTAGCACAGATACGCAGTATTTT	CASSFNRETSTDTQYF
.	many	TRBJ1-5	TRBV7-9	TGTGCCAGCAGTCCGGGGCGAAATCAGCCCCAGCATTTT	CASSPGRNQPQHF
TRBD1	few	TRBJ2-1	TRBV12-3/TRBV12-4	TGTGCCAGCAGTTATCCGGGACAGTTGGTACGTGAGCAGTTCTTC	CASSYPGQLVREQFF
.	few	TRBJ2-7	TRBV12-3/TRBV12-4	TGTGCCAGCAGTTTGGGCCCAAGGAGCTCCTACGAGCAGTACTTC	CASSLGPRSSYEQYF
.	.	TRBJ1-2	TRBV2	TGTGCCAGCAGTGAAGCCATCCTTTACGGCTACACCTTC	CASSEAILYGYTF
TRBD2	.	TRBJ2-5	TRBV27	TGTGCCACCTCGGGGGCGGGAGGGGGAGAGACCCAGTACTTC	CATSGAGGGETQYF
.	.	TRBJ2-5	TRBV6-6	TGTGCCAGCAGTTACTCAGAGACCCAGTACTTC	CASSYSETQYF
TRBD2	few	TRBJ2-7	TRBV7-8	TGTGCCAGCAGCTTAACCGGGACTAGCGGCTACGAGCAGTACTTC	CASSLTGTSGYEQYF
.	.	TRBJ2-5	TRBV29-1	TGCAGCGTTGTCGGTGTGGAGACCCAGTACTTC	CSVVGVETQYF
TRBD1	.	TRBJ1-1	TRBV27	TGTGCCAGCAGTACGGGACAGGGGTTGACTTTCTTT	CASSTGQGLTFF
TRBD1	.	TRBJ1-2	TRBV7-9	TGTGCCAGCAGCTCCCCTGGGACAGAGATTGGGTATGGCTACACCTTC	CASSSPGTEIGYGYTF
TRBD2	few	TRBJ2-5	TRBV7-2	TGTGCCAGCAGATCAGGACTAGCGGGGGCCCTGGAGACCCAGTACTTC	CASRSGLAGALETQYF
TRBD1	.	TRBJ1-1	TRBV20-1	TGCAGTGCCGAGGGTAAGGGACAGGGGGTTTTCAACACTGAAGCTTTCTTT	CSAEGKGQGVFNTEAFF
TRBD1	few	TRBJ2-7	TRBV7-4	TGTGCCAGCAGCGGCCGGGACAGGGGATCCTACGAGCAGTACTTC	CASSGRDRGSYEQYF
.	.	TRBJ2-1	TRBV7-9	TGTGCCAGCACCCAAACCGACGGGAACAATGAGCAGTTCTTC	CASTQTDGNNEQFF
.	.	TRBJ1-1	TRBV25-1	TGTGCCAGCAGTGAATTTGGTGAAGCTTTCTTT	CASSEFGEAFF
TRBD1	.	TRBJ1-5	TRBV27	TGTGCCAGCAGTTTGCAGGGGGCTAATCAGCCCCAGCATTTT	CASSLQGANQPQHF
.	few	TRBJ2-2	TRBV11-3	TGTGCCAGCAGCTACCAAGGAGTGAACACCGGGGAGCTGTTTTTT	CASSYQGVNTGELFF
.	many	TRBJ2-1	TRBV4-1	TGCGCCAGCAGCCAAGCGGATTCGGTGGGGGCCTACAATGAGCAGTTCTTC	CASSQADSVGAYNEQFF
.	few	TRBJ2-7	TRBV12-3/TRBV12-4	TGTGCCAGCACCAAGGACGGGAGCTCCTACGAGCAGTACTTC	CASTKDGSSYEQYF